This T cell receptor (beta chain) was sequenced during a study of shared clonotypes between healthy human individuals. The repertoire was sequenced with immunoSEQ multiplex PCR; TCRdb's copy has only in-frame clones and lacks some. The table lists some 2,500,000 clones, around 92% of them singletons. Overall study findings and caveats: Rarefaction analysis demonstrated incomplete sorted-subset sequencing notwithstanding large depth. Specimens sampled were limited to blood, with tissue repertoires likely differing.

Regarding this clone: Its antigen is not known.

Germline V gene data show CDR1 as MNHEY and CDR2 as SMNVEV (reference sequence). With 5 bases removed from V and 10 bases from J, the gap between germline ends came to 17 bases. The CDR3 length is 13 residues. Sequenced sample: naive CD4+ T cells from PBMCs. The subset here: CD45RA+ positively selected. This sequence joins TRBV27 and TRBJ1-1, with D possibly being TRBD1 (6 bases). The clonotype was recovered from a man aged 18 to 30 in good health. Some clones in this sample may be carry-over from other donors' samples. CDR3 protein: CASSPRGGRGAFF. In nucleotides, the CDR3 is TGTGCCAGCAGTCCACGAGGGGGGCGAGGAGCTTTCTTT.